This TCR beta chain was sequenced for a study of cytomegalovirus exposure and HLA in healthy donors. Worth noting for this clone: Its antigen is undetermined.

CDR3 length: 18 residues. CDR1 is SGHTS, CDR2 YDEGEE, per germline. With 2 bases clipped from V and 5 bases from J, the junction kept 16 bases outside the gene matches. Regarding the study as a whole: An ancestry cluster, one associated with Asian ancestry, reportedly showed fewer N-insertions than the 666-donor mean in a later analysis. Later work associated fewer than 20,000 TCR beta sequences with HLA alleles at 0.05 false discovery rate.

In the PCR, 60 Vbeta and 13 Jbeta primers were used. Only in-frame clones appear in the TCRdb table, and some are missing; sequencing was by immunoSEQ multiplex PCR. The data hold over 200,000 clones, with approximately 82% observed a single time. The sample comprised PBMCs. The J gene is TRBJ1-5, the V gene TRBV5-8; 7 bases fit TRBD1. The receptor was derived from a woman in her thirties or forties in good health and CMV-seronegative. The CDR3 spells CASSFLELTARGHQPQHF. The DNA for the CDR3 is TGTGCCAGCAGCTTTCTAGAATTGACGGCGAGGGGGCATCAGCCCCAGCATTTT.